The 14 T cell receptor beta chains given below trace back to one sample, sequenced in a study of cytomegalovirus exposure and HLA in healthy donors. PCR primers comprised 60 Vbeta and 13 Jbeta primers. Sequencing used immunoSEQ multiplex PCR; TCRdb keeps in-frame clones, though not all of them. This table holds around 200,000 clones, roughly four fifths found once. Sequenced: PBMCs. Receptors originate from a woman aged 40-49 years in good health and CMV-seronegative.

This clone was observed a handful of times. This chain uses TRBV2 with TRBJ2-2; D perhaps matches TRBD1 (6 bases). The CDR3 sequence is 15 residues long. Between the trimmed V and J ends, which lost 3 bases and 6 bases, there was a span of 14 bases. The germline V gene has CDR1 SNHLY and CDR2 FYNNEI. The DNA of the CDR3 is TGTGCCAGCAGTGACGGCCAGGGGTGGTCCGGGGAGCTGTTTTTT. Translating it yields CASSDGQGWSGELFF.

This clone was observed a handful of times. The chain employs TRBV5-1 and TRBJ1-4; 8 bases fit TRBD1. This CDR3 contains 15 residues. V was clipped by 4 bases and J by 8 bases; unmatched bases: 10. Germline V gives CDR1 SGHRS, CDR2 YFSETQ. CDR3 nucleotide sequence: TGCGCCAGCAGCGTCTCCCCGACAGGGGTCGAAAAACTGTTTTTT. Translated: CASSVSPTGVEKLFF. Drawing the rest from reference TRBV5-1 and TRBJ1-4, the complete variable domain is KAGVTQTPRYLIKTRGQQVTLSCSPISGHRSVSWYQQTPGQGLQFLFEYFSETQRNKGNFPGRFSGRQFSNSRSEMNVSTLELGDSALYLCASSVSPTGVEKLFFGSGTQLSVL.

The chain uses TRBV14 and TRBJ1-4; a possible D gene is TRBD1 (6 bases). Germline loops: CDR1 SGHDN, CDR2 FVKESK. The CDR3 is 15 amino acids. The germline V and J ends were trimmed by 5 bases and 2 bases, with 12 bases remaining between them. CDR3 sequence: CASSSGTTTNEKLFF. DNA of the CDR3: TGTGCCAGCAGCTCAGGGACAACCACTAATGAAAAACTGTTTTTT.

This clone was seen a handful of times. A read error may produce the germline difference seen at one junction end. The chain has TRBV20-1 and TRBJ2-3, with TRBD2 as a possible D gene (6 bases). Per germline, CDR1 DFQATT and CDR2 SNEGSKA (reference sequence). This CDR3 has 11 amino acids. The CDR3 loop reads CLPGTWDTQYF. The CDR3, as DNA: TGTCTTCCGGGGACTTGGGATACGCAGTATTTT.

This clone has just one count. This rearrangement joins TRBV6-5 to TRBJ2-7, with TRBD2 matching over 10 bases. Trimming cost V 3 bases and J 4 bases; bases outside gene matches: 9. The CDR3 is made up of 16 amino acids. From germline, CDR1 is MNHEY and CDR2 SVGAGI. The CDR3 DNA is TGTGCCAGCAGTTATAACGCTGTAGCGGGAGGATACGAGCAGTACTTC. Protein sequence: CASSYNAVAGGYEQYF.

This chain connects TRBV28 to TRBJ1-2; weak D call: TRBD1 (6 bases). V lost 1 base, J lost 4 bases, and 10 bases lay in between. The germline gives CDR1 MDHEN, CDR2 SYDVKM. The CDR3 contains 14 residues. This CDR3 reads CASSLYAGVYGYTF. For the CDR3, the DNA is TGTGCCAGCAGTTTATACGCAGGGGTCTATGGCTACACCTTC.

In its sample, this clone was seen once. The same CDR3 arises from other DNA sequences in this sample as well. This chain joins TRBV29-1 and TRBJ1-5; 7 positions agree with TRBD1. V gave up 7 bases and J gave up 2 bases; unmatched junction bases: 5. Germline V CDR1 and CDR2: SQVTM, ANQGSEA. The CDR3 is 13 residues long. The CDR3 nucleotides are TGCAGCGCTCTAGGACAGGGCAATCAGCCCCAGCATTTT. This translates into CSALGQGNQPQHF. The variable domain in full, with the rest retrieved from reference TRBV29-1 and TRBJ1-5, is SAVISQKPSRDICQRGTSLTIQCQVDSQVTMMFWYRQQPGQSLTLIATANQGSEATYESGFVIDKFPISRPNLTFSTLTVSNMSPEDSSIYLCSALGQGNQPQHFGDGTRLSIL.

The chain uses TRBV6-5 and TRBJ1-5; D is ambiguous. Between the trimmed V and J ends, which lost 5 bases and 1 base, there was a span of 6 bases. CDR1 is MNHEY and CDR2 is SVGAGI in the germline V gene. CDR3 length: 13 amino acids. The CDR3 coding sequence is TGTGCCAGCAGTGTCGGGAGCAATCAGCCCCAGCATTTT. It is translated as CASSVGSNQPQHF.

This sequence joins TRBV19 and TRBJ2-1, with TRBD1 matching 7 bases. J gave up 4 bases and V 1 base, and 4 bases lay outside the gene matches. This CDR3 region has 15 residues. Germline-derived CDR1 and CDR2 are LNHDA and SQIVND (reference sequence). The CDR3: CASSIGNRGYNEQFF. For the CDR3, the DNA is TGTGCCAGTAGTATAGGAAACAGGGGATACAATGAGCAGTTCTTC.

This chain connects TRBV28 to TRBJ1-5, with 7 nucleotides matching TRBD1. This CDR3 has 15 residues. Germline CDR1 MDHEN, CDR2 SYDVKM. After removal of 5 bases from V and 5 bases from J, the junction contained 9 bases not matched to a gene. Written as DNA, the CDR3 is TGTGCCAGCAGTCAACCGGGACAGTACCATCAGCCCCAGCATTTT. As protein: CASSQPGQYHQPQHF.

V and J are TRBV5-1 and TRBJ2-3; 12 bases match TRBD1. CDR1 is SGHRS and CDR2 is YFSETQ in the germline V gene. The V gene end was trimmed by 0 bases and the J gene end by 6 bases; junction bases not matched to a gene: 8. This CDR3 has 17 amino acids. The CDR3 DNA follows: TGCGCCAGCAGCTTGGGCCTGGGACAGGGGGCAGGGGATACGCAGTATTTT. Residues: CASSLGLGQGAGDTQYF.

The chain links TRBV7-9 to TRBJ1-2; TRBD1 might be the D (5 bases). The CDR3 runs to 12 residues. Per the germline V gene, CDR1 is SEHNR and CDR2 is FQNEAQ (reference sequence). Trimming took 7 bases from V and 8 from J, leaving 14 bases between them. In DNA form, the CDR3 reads TGTGCCAGCAACCTGGAGGGGTGGGGCTACACCTTC. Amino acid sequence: CASNLEGWGYTF.

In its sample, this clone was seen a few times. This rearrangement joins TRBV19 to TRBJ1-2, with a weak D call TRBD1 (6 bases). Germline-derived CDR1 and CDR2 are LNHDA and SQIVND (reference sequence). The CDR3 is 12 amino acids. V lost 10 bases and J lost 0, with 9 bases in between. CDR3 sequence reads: CATGQSNYGYTF. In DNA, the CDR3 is TGTGCCACCGGACAGTCTAACTATGGCTACACCTTC.

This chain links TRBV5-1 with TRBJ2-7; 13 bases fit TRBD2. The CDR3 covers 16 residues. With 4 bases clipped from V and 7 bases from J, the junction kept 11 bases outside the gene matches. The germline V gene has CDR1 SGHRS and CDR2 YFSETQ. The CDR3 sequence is CASSPRTSGGPGEQYF. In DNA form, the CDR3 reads TGCGCCAGCAGCCCTAGGACTAGCGGGGGTCCGGGGGAGCAGTACTTC.